These 23 T cell receptor beta chains were all obtained from the same sample, sequenced in a study of blood T cells in healthy people across ages. The second PCR ran about 6 to 12 cycles with a sample-barcoded 5' primer and J-beta primers. TCRdb reprocessed the 5' RACE reads via MiXCR and lists one record per CDR3 protein. The table lists about 1.8 million distinct CDR3 sequences, around 50% of them singletons, with approximately 2.1% in the top ten. Sequencing input: blood. These receptors originate from a middle-aged woman in good health.

This clonotype came up a few times. The genes are TRBV7-2 and TRBJ2-3; D may match TRBD1 or TRBD2 (5 bases each). CDR3 length: 14 amino acids. In germline, CDR1 is SGHTA, CDR2 FQGNSA. Trimming pared 4 bases from V and 10 bases from J, leaving 18 bases between. In nucleotides, the CDR3 is TGTGCCAGCAGCTACCGGGACCCACGTCAGGCGCAGTATTTT. Amino acids: CASSYRDPRQAQYF.

The rearrangement joins TRBV20-1 to TRBJ2-1; no reliable D call. The germline CDR1 and CDR2 sequences are DFQATT and SNEGSKA (reference sequence). With 7 bases removed from V and 4 bases from J, the gap between germline ends came to 11 bases. The CDR3 totals 12 residues. DNA for the CDR3: TGCAGTGTTCACCAGGAATACAATGAGCAGTTCTTC. It translates to CSVHQEYNEQFF.

A remark on this clonotype: Since a much larger clone is just one base distant, this may be a read error. The chain employs TRBV15 and TRBJ2-5; D is perhaps TRBD2 (7 bases). This CDR3 comprises 13 residues. Germline-derived CDR1 and CDR2 are LNHNV and YYDKDF (reference sequence). The CDR3: CTTRGGDDKTQYF. The DNA for the CDR3 is TGTACCACCAGGGGAGGGGATGACAAGACCCAGTACTTC.

The chain has TRBV11-2 and TRBJ2-7; D unresolved. CDR1 is SGHAT, CDR2 FQNNGV, per germline. The V end lost 1 base, the J end lost 6 bases, and 10 bases lay between the germline ends. This CDR3 region has 13 residues. The CDR3 loop is CASSLAPDSEQYF. The CDR3 bases are TGTGCCAGCAGCTTAGCCCCCGACTCCGAGCAGTACTTC.

The rearrangement joins TRBV5-1 to TRBJ2-5; D not resolved. The CDR3 extends over 15 amino acids. CDR1 is SGHRS, CDR2 YFSETQ, per germline. V was clipped by 4 bases and J by 6 bases, with 19 bases between them. DNA for the CDR3: TGCGCCAGCAGCCCGGAAGACCCAACAAGACAGACCCAGTACTTC. Translation: CASSPEDPTRQTQYF.

The chain carries TRBV4-2 and TRBJ2-3; unclear D gene. Trimming left V 0 bases short and J 4 bases short, with 5 bases between. Germline-derived CDR1 and CDR2 are LGHNA and YNFKEQ. This CDR3 contains 13 residues. DNA for the CDR3: TGTGCCAGCAGCCAAGAGATGGCAGATACGCAGTATTTT. Protein: CASSQEMADTQYF.

This clonotype showed up just a few times. V gene TRBV6-2 or TRBV6-3 combines with J gene TRBJ2-4; no clear D gene. CDR1 is MNHEY and CDR2 is SVGEGT in the germline V gene. This CDR3 contains 17 residues. Trimming pared 6 bases from V and 0 bases from J, leaving 18 bases between. The CDR3 nucleotides read TGTGCCAGCAGCCCCAACCCGGGCAGAATAGCCAAAAACATTCAGTACTTC. Protein sequence: CASSPNPGRIAKNIQYF.

V and J are TRBV21-1 and TRBJ1-2. TRBV21-1 is a documented pseudogene. The CDR3 has 18 residues. CDR3 DNA sequence: TGTGCCAGCAGCAAAAAATCCCTCCTTATCGGGTTTAACTATGGCTACACCTTC. Translating it yields CASSKKSLLIGFNYGYTF.

This clonotype was counted a few times. The V and J genes are TRBV24-1 and TRBJ1-2, with 9 nucleotides matching TRBD1. Germline values: CDR1 KGHDR, CDR2 SFDVKD. V trimming: 4 bases; J trimming: 5 bases; junction bases outside the gene matches: 7. The CDR3 is made up of 15 amino acids. This chain's CDR3 is CATSEGTGWTYGYTF. In DNA, the CDR3 is TGTGCCACCAGTGAGGGGACAGGGTGGACTTATGGCTACACCTTC.

The V gene is TRBV29-1, the J gene TRBJ2-7; D is tentatively TRBD1 or TRBD2 (5 bases each). The length of the CDR3 is 15 residues. In germline, CDR1 is SQVTM, CDR2 ANQGSEA. V lost 2 bases, J lost 4 bases, and 18 bases lay in between. The CDR3: CSVEWGRGREYEQYF. CDR3 bases: TGCAGCGTTGAATGGGGACGGGGTAGGGAATACGAGCAGTACTTC.

This clonotype was picked up one time. This chain connects TRBV6-2 or TRBV6-3 to TRBJ2-5, with TRBD2 matching 9 bases. This CDR3 is built from 16 residues. Germline V CDR1 and CDR2: MNHEY, SVGEGT. V shed 7 bases and J 1 base; nucleotides not matched to a gene: 10. The CDR3 reads CASKGLAADVQETQYF. The CDR3 nucleotides are TGTGCCAGCAAGGGACTAGCCGCAGACGTCCAAGAGACCCAGTACTTC.

This clonotype showed up just a few times. V is TRBV7-9 and J is TRBJ2-5, with D perhaps matching TRBD1 (5 bases). CDR1 SEHNR and CDR2 FQNEAQ come from the germline V gene (reference sequence). V lost 1 base to trimming and J lost 2 bases, with 17 bases between them. The CDR3 extends over 17 amino acids. CDR3 residues: CASSLGRAPDRQETQYF. The DNA for the CDR3 is TGTGCCAGCAGCTTAGGTCGTGCCCCCGACAGACAAGAGACCCAGTACTTC.

This clonotype came up a few times. The V gene is TRBV24-1, the J gene TRBJ2-3; no definite D call. The CDR3 runs 13 residues. V lost 5 bases and J 0 bases, leaving 5 bases between the germline ends. Germline V lookup: CDR1 KGHDR, CDR2 SFDVKD. The CDR3 here is CATSVDSTDTQYF. The CDR3 nucleotides are TGTGCCACCAGTGTTGACAGCACAGATACGCAGTATTTT.

The V call is TRBV7-2, the J call TRBJ1-1; D remains ambiguous. With 0 bases removed from V and 0 bases from J, the gap between germline ends came to 8 bases. CDR3 length: 15 amino acids. Germline CDR1 is SGHTA and CDR2 is FQGNSA. The CDR3 sequence is CASSLAPTLNTEAFF. For the CDR3, the DNA is TGTGCCAGCAGCTTAGCGCCGACTCTGAACACTGAAGCTTTCTTT.

The chain employs TRBV9 and TRBJ1-4, with a possible D match to TRBD1 (6 bases). V was pared by 0 bases and J by 8 bases, with 11 bases between. Germline loops: CDR1 SGDLS, CDR2 YYNGEE. The CDR3 has 14 residues. In nucleotides, the CDR3 is TGTGCCAGCAGCGTAGAGGGACAAAGCGAAAAACTGTTTTTT. Its translation is CASSVEGQSEKLFF. Complete variable domain (other parts from reference TRBV9 and TRBJ1-4): DSGVTQTPKHLITATGQRVTLRCSPRSGDLSVYWYQQSLDQGLQFLIQYYNGEERAKGNILERFSAQQFPDLHSELNLSSLELGDSALYFCASSVEGQSEKLFFGSGTQLSVL.

This sequence joins TRBV7-2 and TRBJ1-4; D uncertain. Trimming removed 5 bases at V and 0 bases at J, with 10 bases between. The CDR3 length is 15 residues. Per germline, CDR1 SGHTA and CDR2 FQGNSA. CDR3 in amino acids: CASSPRASTNEKLFF. In nucleotides, the CDR3 is TGTGCCAGCAGCCCCCGTGCCTCAACTAATGAAAAACTGTTTTTT.

This rearrangement joins TRBV9 to TRBJ1-2, with no clear D. The CDR3 has 14 amino acids. V was pared by 1 base and J by 1 base, with 8 bases between. Germline V CDR1 and CDR2: SGDLS, YYNGEE. The CDR3 is CASSVTPVNYGYTF. The CDR3 coding sequence is TGTGCCAGCAGCGTAACCCCTGTTAACTATGGCTACACCTTC.

The V call is TRBV25-1, the J call TRBJ1-1, with TRBD1 matching 11 bases. With 4 bases clipped from V and 0 bases from J, the junction kept 4 bases outside the gene matches. The germline CDR1 and CDR2 sequences are MGHDK and SYGVNS. CDR3 length: 16 residues. CDR3 sequence (DNA): TGTGCCAGCAGTGGGACAGGGGGCCGCATGAACACTGAAGCTTTCTTT. Protein sequence: CASSGTGGRMNTEAFF. Together with reference TRBV25-1 and TRBJ1-1, the CDR3 gives the full variable domain: EADIYQTPRYLVIGTGKKITLECSQTMGHDKMYWYQQDPGMELHLIHYSYGVNSTEKGDLSSESTVSRIRTEHFPLTLESARPSHTSQYLCASSGTGGRMNTEAFFGQGTRLTVV.

This chain links TRBV20-1 with TRBJ2-3; no reliable D call. The CDR3 length is 12 residues. Between the trimmed V and J ends, which lost 5 bases and 3 bases, there was a span of 9 bases. The germline V gene has CDR1 DFQATT and CDR2 SNEGSKA (reference sequence). The CDR3 nucleotides are TGCAGTGCTCACCATCAAACAGATACGCAGTATTTT. Translation gives CSAHHQTDTQYF.

As regards this clonotype: Sequence at one end of the junction differs from germline and may be a read error. This rearrangement joins TRBV25-1 to TRBJ2-3, with D maybe TRBD1 (6 bases). Germline-derived CDR1 and CDR2 are MGHDK and SYGVNS. This CDR3 has 13 amino acids. CDR3 residues: CTSHPGVGDTQYF. DNA for the CDR3: TGTACCAGTCACCCAGGGGTAGGAGATACGCAGTATTTT.

This rearrangement joins TRBV29-1 to TRBJ2-5; 7 bases fit TRBD1. The V and J ends lost 6 bases and 4 bases, in that order; junction bases with no gene match: 8. The CDR3 has 13 amino acids. Germline CDR1 and CDR2: SQVTM and ANQGSEA. The CDR3 loop is CSVWVGGRETQYF. The DNA for the CDR3 is TGCAGCGTCTGGGTAGGGGGCCGAGAGACCCAGTACTTC.

V is TRBV6-6 and J is TRBJ2-3; TRBD2 matches at 9 bases. With 4 bases clipped from V and 6 bases from J, the junction kept 2 bases outside the gene matches. Germline V gives CDR1 MNHNY, CDR2 SVGAGI (reference sequence). This CDR3 is 13 amino acids long. This CDR3 is CASSSSGVDTQYF. The CDR3 coding sequence is TGTGCCAGCAGTTCTAGCGGGGTTGATACGCAGTATTTT.

This sequence joins TRBV28 and TRBJ1-6; D perhaps matches TRBD1 (6 bases). Germline V gives CDR1 MDHEN, CDR2 SYDVKM. This CDR3 has 17 amino acids. V gave up 0 bases and J gave up 7 bases, with 16 bases separating them. In nucleotides, the CDR3 is TGTGCCAGCAGTTTATGGGGGACCGGGACATCGAATTCACCCCTCCACTTT. It encodes CASSLWGTGTSNSPLHF.